This TCR beta chain was captured by sequencing in a study of technical replicates of blood from a handful of donors. Sequencing was performed with immunoSEQ multiplex PCR; in TCRdb, only in-frame clones are kept and a portion is missing. The sample shows fewer than 90,000 clones, 92% of them seen only once. The ends were cut back, 8 bases at V and 1 base at J, with 17 bases in the middle. Germline assignment: CDR1 MDHEN and CDR2 SYDVKM. This CDR3 comprises 15 residues. The sequenced material came from T cells isolated from PBMCs. The rearrangement links TRBV28 to TRBJ1-2; D is perhaps TRBD1 (6 bases). The receptor comes from a human donor in good health. The chain's CDR3 is CASQTGQSLNYGYTF. The CDR3 bases are TGTGCCAGCCAAACCGGACAGTCCCTTAACTATGGCTACACCTTC.